This T cell receptor beta chain came from a study of cytomegalovirus exposure and HLA in healthy donors. Findings of the study overall: The study labeled more than 150 TCR beta chains cytomegalovirus-associated. Many donors carried some public TCRs, although rarity characterized most TCR sequences. As was reported, the classifier diagnosed cytomegalovirus status with high specificity and sensitivity.

The primer mix had 60 Vbeta and 13 Jbeta primers. The repertoire was sequenced with immunoSEQ multiplex PCR; TCRdb's copy has only in-frame clones and lacks some. The sample includes 130,000 or so clones, 82% of them seen just once. On this clone: Its specificity is not known.

The germline V gene encodes CDR1 MNHEY and CDR2 SVGAGI. The CDR3 spans 15 residues. The ends lost 6 bases at V and 7 bases at J; junction bases unmatched: 11. Among the donors, all were healthy bone marrow donors. The sequenced material came from PBMCs. The receptor comes from a young man in good health and CMV-seropositive. The J gene is TRBJ2-1, the V gene TRBV6-5; 8 nucleotides match TRBD2. The CDR3 sequence: CASSLGRARGNEQFF. The CDR3 nucleotides read TGTGCCAGCAGCCTCGGGAGGGCCAGGGGAAATGAGCAGTTCTTC.